These 24 T cell receptor beta chains were sequenced from one sample in a study of blood T cell repertoires in COVID-19. Libraries were prepared by immunoSEQ multiplex PCR; TCRdb keeps only in-frame clonotypes and omits some of them. The sample includes under 140,000 clones, nearly 80% of them seen just once. Input material: peripheral blood. The source of these receptors is a woman older than 75 with active or convalescent COVID-19.

The J gene is TRBJ2-7, the V gene TRBV5-1; 15 nucleotides agree with TRBD2. The CDR3 is 17 amino acids. Germline V gene lookup returns CDR1 SGHRS and CDR2 YFSETQ. V shed 4 bases, J shed 0 bases, and the junction held 5 bases outside the gene matches. The CDR3 here is CASSNMGLAGGSYEQYF. Here the CDR3 DNA reads TGCGCCAGCAGCAATATGGGACTAGCGGGAGGCTCCTACGAGCAGTACTTC.

The chain carries TRBV19 and TRBJ1-2; the D is unclear. V dropped 5 bases and J dropped 1 base, with 17 bases sitting between them. The CDR3 is 16 amino acids. Germline assignment: CDR1 LNHDA and CDR2 SQIVND (reference sequence). The CDR3 nucleotides read TGTGCCAGTAGTCGGCAAGATACTAGCAGTAACTATGGCTACACCTTC. Translating gives CASSRQDTSSNYGYTF.

V usage is TRBV29-1 and J usage is TRBJ2-5; 7 nucleotides align to TRBD1. CDR1 is SQVTM, CDR2 ANQGSEA, per germline. The V segment lost 4 bases and the J segment 2 bases; nucleotides outside the gene matches: 7. The CDR3 totals 14 residues. The CDR3 DNA reads TGCAGCGTTGTTAGGGGGCTCCTACAAGAGACCCAGTACTTC. It yields the protein CSVVRGLLQETQYF.

This clone was seen only once. CDR3 DNA sequence: TGTGCCAGCTCAACTCAATCCGTCATGAACACTGAAGCTTTCTTT. Protein product: CASSTQSVMNTEAFF. The gene calls are TRBV18 and TRBJ1-1, with D uncertain. The CDR3 spans 15 residues. Between the trimmed V and J ends, which lost 5 bases and 0 bases, there was a span of 13 bases. Germline V gene sequence: CDR1 KGHSH, CDR2 LQKENI.

The chain recombines TRBV24-1 with TRBJ1-2; D remains ambiguous. With 4 bases removed from V and 8 bases from J, the gap between germline ends came to 16 bases. In germline, CDR1 is KGHDR, CDR2 SFDVKD. CDR3 length: 14 residues. The CDR3 sequence is CATSDLQGSRGYTF. The DNA of the CDR3 is TGTGCCACCAGTGACCTACAAGGATCTAGGGGCTACACCTTC.

V usage is TRBV6-1 and J usage is TRBJ1-1, with D unclear. V dropped 3 bases and J dropped 0 bases, with 5 bases sitting between them. Germline CDR1 reads MNHNS; CDR2 reads SASEGT. This CDR3 comprises 13 residues. The CDR3: CASSEGVNTEAFF. CDR3 coding DNA: TGTGCCAGCAGTGAGGGCGTGAACACTGAAGCTTTCTTT.

V and J are TRBV7-2 and TRBJ2-3; D is possibly TRBD2 (5 bases). Germline CDR1 SGHTA, CDR2 FQGNSA. The CDR3 is 13 residues long. The ends were cut back, 0 bases at V and 9 bases at J, with 10 bases in the middle. The CDR3 DNA is TGTGCCAGCAGCTTAGCCCAGGAGGCAACGCAGTATTTT. Translated: CASSLAQEATQYF.

The rearrangement links TRBV6-1 to TRBJ2-4; TRBD2 matches at 7 bases. The CDR3 has 17 amino acids. V shed 2 bases, J shed 8 bases, and the junction held 15 bases outside the gene matches. The germline gives CDR1 MNHNS, CDR2 SASEGT. CDR3: CASSERYGGGRTDIQYF. CDR3 in DNA: TGTGCCAGCAGTGAACGATATGGCGGCGGGAGAACCGACATTCAGTACTTC.

The rearrangement joins TRBV5-4 to TRBJ1-6, with 9 nucleotides matching TRBD1. After removal of 4 bases from V and 8 bases from J, the junction contained 4 bases not matched to a gene. The CDR3 is 14 amino acids. From germline, CDR1 is SGHNT and CDR2 YYREEE (reference sequence). DNA of the CDR3: TGTGCCAGCAGCGTAACAGGGGGCGATTCACCCCTCCACTTT. It encodes CASSVTGGDSPLHF. The whole variable domain, filled in from reference TRBV5-4 and TRBJ1-6, reads ETGVTQSPTHLIKTRGQQVTLRCSSQSGHNTVSWYQQALGQGPQFIFQYYREEENGRGNFPPRFSGLQFPNYSSELNVNALELDDSALYLCASSVTGGDSPLHFGNGTRLTVT.

This clone was seen only once. The chain uses TRBV20-1 and TRBJ1-1; D may be TRBD1 (5 bases). Germline V gene lookup returns CDR1 DFQATT and CDR2 SNEGSKA (reference sequence). Trimming removed 3 bases from V and 3 bases from J, with 8 bases in between. CDR3 size: 12 residues. This CDR3 is CSASAGDTEAFF. CDR3 in DNA: TGCAGTGCTAGTGCGGGGGACACTGAAGCTTTCTTT.

The chain employs TRBV5-1 and TRBJ2-1, with D hard to call. The CDR3 runs 12 residues. Trimming shortened V by 5 bases and J by 8 bases, and 11 bases separated the two germline ends. Germline-derived CDR1 and CDR2 are SGHRS and YFSETQ. CDR3: CASRASGDEQFF. Here the CDR3 DNA reads TGCGCCAGCAGGGCCTCTGGAGATGAGCAGTTCTTC.

This clone was detected ten times or more. This rearrangement joins TRBV19 to TRBJ1-1, with D uncertain. Between the trimmed V and J ends, which lost 3 bases and 1 base, there was a span of 6 bases. This CDR3 is built from 13 residues. In germline, CDR1 is LNHDA, CDR2 SQIVND (reference sequence). As DNA, the CDR3 is TGTGCCAGTAGTATCACAAAGAACACTGAAGCTTTCTTT. This translates into CASSITKNTEAFF.

V is TRBV2 and J is TRBJ2-1; TRBD2 matches 11 bases. From germline, CDR1 is SNHLY and CDR2 FYNNEI. This CDR3 spans 15 amino acids. V dropped 6 bases and J dropped 2; count of bases not matched to a gene: 3. In nucleotides, the CDR3 is TGTGCCAGCAGCGGACTAGCGGGTGCCTACAATGAGCAGTTCTTC. This translates into CASSGLAGAYNEQFF. Full variable domain (remainder filled in from reference TRBV2 and TRBJ2-1): EPEVTQTPSHQVTQMGQEVILRCVPISNHLYFYWYRQILGQKVEFLVSFYNNEISEKSEIFDDQFSVERPDGSNFTLKIRSTKLEDSAMYFCASSGLAGAYNEQFFGPGTRLTVL.

This chain connects TRBV19 to TRBJ2-6; D possibly corresponds to TRBD2 (5 bases). V lost 4 bases to trimming and J lost 2 bases, with 9 bases between them. Germline values: CDR1 LNHDA, CDR2 SQIVND (reference sequence). The CDR3 covers 15 residues. This CDR3 is CASSTWGAGANVLTF. The CDR3 DNA reads TGTGCCAGTAGTACTTGGGGAGCTGGGGCCAACGTCCTGACTTTC. Filled out from reference TRBV19 and TRBJ2-6, the complete variable domain reads DGGITQSPKYLFRKEGQNVTLSCEQNLNHDAMYWYRQDPGQGLRLIYYSQIVNDFQKGDIAEGYSVSREKKESFPLTVTSAQKNPTAFYLCASSTWGAGANVLTFGAGSRLTVL.

The chain is built from TRBV2 and TRBJ2-5, with D possibly matching TRBD1 (6 bases). This CDR3 spans 17 amino acids. Germline lookup yields CDR1 SNHLY and CDR2 FYNNEI. V shed 0 bases and J shed 2 bases, with 16 bases lying between them. The chain's CDR3 is CASSEAGRGGRQETQYF. The CDR3 region has the DNA TGTGCCAGCAGTGAAGCCGGCAGGGGCGGTAGGCAAGAGACCCAGTACTTC.

The gene calls are TRBV7-2 and TRBJ2-7, with 13 positions matching TRBD2. Per the germline V gene, CDR1 is SGHTA and CDR2 is FQGNSA. The CDR3 runs 17 residues. V shed 4 bases and J 6 bases; nucleotides not matched to a gene: 12. Written as DNA, the CDR3 is TGTGCCAGCAGCTCCTTCCGCACGGGACTAGCGGGAAGCGAGCAGTACTTC. Amino acids: CASSSFRTGLAGSEQYF.

V and J are TRBV11-2 and TRBJ2-5; 12 bases match TRBD2. This CDR3 contains 18 residues. The germline V gene has CDR1 SGHAT and CDR2 FQNNGV. After removal of 5 bases from V and 4 bases from J, the junction contained 14 bases not matched to a gene. CDR3 sequence: CASSPLAGGGALGETQYF. Written as DNA, the CDR3 is TGTGCCAGCAGCCCACTAGCGGGAGGTGGGGCCTTGGGAGAGACCCAGTACTTC.

This clone has just a few counts. The chain combines TRBV10-3 with TRBJ1-1; possibly TRBD1 for D (6 bases). The CDR3 loop spans 15 amino acids. The ends were cut back, 4 bases at V and 0 bases at J, with 12 bases in the middle. Germline lookup yields CDR1 ENHRY and CDR2 SYGVKD. In DNA, the CDR3 is TGTGCCATCAGTGGGACGGACAGTATGAACACTGAAGCTTTCTTT. It encodes CAISGTDSMNTEAFF.

This clone has only a few counts. The chain combines TRBV24-1 with TRBJ2-7; 11 bases agree with TRBD2. Trimming cost V 3 bases and J 4 bases; bases outside gene matches: 4. Germline-derived CDR1 and CDR2 are KGHDR and SFDVKD. The CDR3 is 15 residues long. The CDR3 DNA is TGTGCCACCAGTGATCTCACTAGCGGGAGATACGAGCAGTACTTC. It translates to CATSDLTSGRYEQYF.

The chain employs TRBV18 and TRBJ2-7, with a tentative D call TRBD1 (6 bases). The CDR3 contains 14 residues. Germline lookup yields CDR1 KGHSH and CDR2 LQKENI. Trimming took off 6 bases at V and 4 bases at J, with 16 bases between the two ends. The CDR3 DNA follows: TGTGCCAGCTCTTCCCGGGACAAGAGATACGAGCAGTACTTC. The encoded protein is CASSSRDKRYEQYF.

The chain carries TRBV6-6 and TRBJ1-2; D unclear. Trimming cost V 2 bases and J 8 bases, with 15 bases left between them. In germline, CDR1 is MNHNY, CDR2 SVGAGI (reference sequence). CDR3 length equals 14 residues. The CDR3 here is CASSYLGGLGGYTF. CDR3 DNA sequence: TGTGCCAGCAGTTACCTAGGCGGTCTAGGAGGCTACACCTTC.

This clone showed up just once. This sequence joins TRBV30 and TRBJ1-6; D unclear. The CDR3 sequence is 12 residues long. The germline V gene encodes CDR1 GTSNPN and CDR2 SVGIG (reference sequence). V gave up 4 bases and J gave up 4 bases, with 5 bases separating them. The CDR3 nucleotides are TGTGCCTGGACGGGATATAATTCACCCCTCCACTTT. Its translation is CAWTGYNSPLHF.

The chain is built from TRBV29-1 and TRBJ2-7; D unresolved. This CDR3 spans 11 amino acids. From germline, CDR1 is SQVTM and CDR2 ANQGSEA. The V end lost 4 bases, the J end lost 6 bases, and 10 bases lay between the germline ends. CDR3 in amino acids: CSVGRVGEQYF. The CDR3 coding sequence is TGCAGCGTTGGTCGGGTTGGCGAGCAGTACTTC.

V and J are TRBV23-1 and TRBJ1-2, with 12 nucleotides matching TRBD1. TRBV23-1 has ORF status, its function being uncertain. This CDR3 is built from 16 residues. Trimming removed 3 bases from V and 8 bases from J; junction bases left unmatched: 10. Here the CDR3 reads CASSHLLGQGATGYTF. For the CDR3, the DNA is TGCGCCAGCAGTCATTTATTGGGACAGGGGGCGACAGGCTACACCTTC.